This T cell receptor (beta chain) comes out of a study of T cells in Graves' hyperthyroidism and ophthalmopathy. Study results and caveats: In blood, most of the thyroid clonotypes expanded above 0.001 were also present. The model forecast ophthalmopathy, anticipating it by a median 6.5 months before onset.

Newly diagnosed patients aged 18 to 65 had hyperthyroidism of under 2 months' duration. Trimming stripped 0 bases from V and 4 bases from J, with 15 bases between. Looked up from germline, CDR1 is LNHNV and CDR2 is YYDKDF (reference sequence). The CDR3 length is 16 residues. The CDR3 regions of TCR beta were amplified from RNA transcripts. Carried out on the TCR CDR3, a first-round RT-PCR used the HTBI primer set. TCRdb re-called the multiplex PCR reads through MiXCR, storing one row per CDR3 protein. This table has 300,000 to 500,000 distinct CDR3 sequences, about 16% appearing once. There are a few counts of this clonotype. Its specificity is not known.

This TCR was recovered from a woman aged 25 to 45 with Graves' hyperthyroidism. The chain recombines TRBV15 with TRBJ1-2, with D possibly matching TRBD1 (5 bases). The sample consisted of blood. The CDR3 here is CATSRDVLRGGYGYTF. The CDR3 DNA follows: TGTGCCACCAGCAGAGATGTCTTGAGGGGTGGCTATGGCTACACCTTC.